Listed below are T cell receptor beta chains from one sample, sequenced in a study of blood T cell repertoires in COVID-19. The protocol was immunoSEQ multiplex PCR, while the TCRdb copy is restricted to in-frame clones and leaves out a portion. This sample yields 250,000 or so clones, of which around 90% are seen a single time; 2.1% belongs to the top ten. Sequencing input: peripheral blood. The receptors were gathered from a woman aged 55-75 years with COVID-19, enrolled during active disease. Both conserved end residues are part of each CDR3. The D gene is left open where the match is weak. Some rows mark clone size as missing; the rest say once, few, many or name a class of expanded clone.

CDR3 protein,CDR3 DNA,D gene,clone size,J gene,V gene
CASSATVNTEAFF,TGTGCCAGCAGCGCGACAGTCAACACTGAAGCTTTCTTT,NA,NA,TRBJ1-1,TRBV9
CASSIQGQQPQHF,TGTGCCAGTAGTATACAGGGGCAACAGCCCCAGCATTTT,NA,NA,TRBJ1-5,TRBV19
CASSDSGQVGNEQFF,TGTGCCAGCAGTGACTCGGGACAGGTGGGCAATGAGCAGTTCTTC,TRBD1,NA,TRBJ2-1,TRBV25-1
CASRQNTGELFF,TGTGCCAGTAGACAGAACACCGGGGAGCTGTTTTTT,NA,NA,TRBJ2-2,TRBV6-5
CATKETAYGYTF,TGTGCCACCAAGGAGACAGCTTATGGCTACACCTTC,NA,NA,TRBJ1-2,TRBV19
CASGLFTGEAFF,TGTGCTAGTGGTTTGTTTACGGGTGAAGCTTTCTTT,NA,NA,TRBJ1-1,TRBV12-5
CASSVGGLYEQYF,TGTGCCAGCAGCGTAGGCGGACTCTACGAGCAGTACTTC,NA,NA,TRBJ2-7,TRBV9
CASSLEGRGAEKLFF,TGTGCCAGCAGCTTAGAGGGCAGGGGGGCCGAAAAACTGTTTTTT,TRBD1,NA,TRBJ1-4,TRBV7-2
CASSYLRSYGYTF,TGTGCCAGCAGTTACCTCAGATCCTATGGCTACACCTTC,NA,NA,TRBJ1-2,TRBV6-2/TRBV6-3
CASAPQGRSYEQYF,TGTGCCAGCGCACCACAGGGGCGCTCCTACGAGCAGTACTTC,TRBD1,NA,TRBJ2-7,TRBV5-8
CASSYSIYSGDYGYTF,TGTGCCAGCAGTTACTCGATATATAGCGGGGATTATGGCTACACCTTC,NA,NA,TRBJ1-2,TRBV6-6
CASSYLQGVKTGELFF,TGTGCCAGCAGTTATCTACAGGGGGTAAAAACCGGGGAGCTGTTTTTT,TRBD1,NA,TRBJ2-2,TRBV11-3
CASSLGSGGTYEQYF,TGCGCCAGCAGCCTGGGGTCAGGGGGCACCTACGAGCAGTACTTC,TRBD1,NA,TRBJ2-7,TRBV5-1
CASSLFDRGEEQYF,TGTGCCAGCAGCTTATTCGACAGGGGTGAAGAGCAGTACTTC,TRBD1,once,TRBJ2-7,TRBV7-9
CASSIGLDTQYF,TGTGCCAGTAGTATTGGCCTCGATACGCAGTATTTT,NA,NA,TRBJ2-3,TRBV19
CASSDGLAGERFGNEQFF,TGTGCCAGCAGCGACGGACTAGCGGGGGAGCGCTTTGGCAATGAGCAGTTCTTC,TRBD2,NA,TRBJ2-1,TRBV5-8
CASSQGAGEENEQFF,TGCGCCAGCAGCCAAGGGGCGGGGGAGGAGAATGAGCAGTTCTTC,TRBD2,NA,TRBJ2-1,TRBV4-3
CATSTSTGIYGYTF,TGTGCCACCAGCACAAGCACAGGGATCTATGGCTACACCTTC,NA,once,TRBJ1-2,TRBV15
CASNPPSGVDGYTF,TGTGCCAGCAACCCCCCGTCAGGGGTAGATGGCTACACCTTC,NA,once,TRBJ1-2,TRBV6-5
CASSLQSRGVDYGYTF,TGTGCCAGCAGTCTTCAAAGTCGGGGAGTAGACTATGGCTACACCTTC,NA,NA,TRBJ1-2,TRBV7-2
CASSTGTGRNYGYTF,TGTGCCAGCTCAACCGGGACAGGAAGGAACTATGGCTACACCTTC,TRBD1,NA,TRBJ1-2,TRBV7-9
CAISESSAEAFF,TGTGCCATCAGTGAGTCGTCCGCGGAAGCTTTCTTT,NA,NA,TRBJ1-1,TRBV10-3
CASSLVRYQGLTGELFF,TGCGCCAGCAGCTTGGTGCGGTACCAGGGGCTCACCGGGGAGCTGTTTTTT,NA,NA,TRBJ2-2,TRBV5-1
CASSYGSGAYNEQFF,TGTGCCAGCAGTTATGGTAGCGGGGCTTACAATGAGCAGTTCTTC,TRBD2,once,TRBJ2-1,TRBV6-2/TRBV6-3
CASGPPQANTGELFF,TGTGCTAGTGGTCCCCCCCAGGCGAACACCGGGGAGCTGTTTTTT,NA,NA,TRBJ2-2,TRBV12-5
CSVRDTLKGFF,TGCAGCGTTAGAGACACCCTCAAAGGTTTCTTT,NA,NA,TRBJ1-1,TRBV29-1
CAWSLGQGYSPLHF,TGTGCCTGGAGTTTGGGACAGGGCTATTCACCCCTCCACTTT,TRBD1,NA,TRBJ1-6,TRBV30
CASGLSGNSYEQYF,TGTGCTAGTGGTTTGAGCGGGAACTCCTACGAGCAGTACTTC,TRBD2,NA,TRBJ2-7,TRBV12-5
CASSIQGMGGTEAFF,TGTGCCAGCAGTATACAGGGGATGGGAGGCACTGAAGCTTTCTTT,TRBD1,NA,TRBJ1-1,TRBV27
CASSPPGQVAYGYTF,TGCGCCAGCAGCCCACCTGGACAGGTCGCCTATGGCTACACCTTC,TRBD1,NA,TRBJ1-2,TRBV4-1
CASSVTGDSGNTIYF,TGTGCCAGCTCCGTGACAGGCGACTCTGGAAACACCATATATTTT,NA,NA,TRBJ1-3,TRBV18
CASSMDSTYEQYF,TGTGCCAGTAGTATGGACAGTACCTACGAGCAGTACTTC,NA,NA,TRBJ2-7,TRBV19
CASSVLVGGGGNEQFF,TGTGCCAGTAGCGTCCTGGTCGGGGGAGGAGGCAATGAGCAGTTCTTC,NA,NA,TRBJ2-1,TRBV19
CASSLTGGNQPQHF,TGTGCCAGCAGCTTAACAGGGGGCAATCAGCCCCAGCATTTT,TRBD1,NA,TRBJ1-5,TRBV11-2
CASSFKGAKAEAFF,TGTGCCAGCTCATTTAAGGGGGCTAAGGCTGAAGCTTTCTTT,TRBD1,NA,TRBJ1-1,TRBV18
CASTLGVGGSGYGYTF,TGTGCCAGCACCTTAGGGGTTGGGGGCTCCGGCTATGGCTACACCTTC,NA,NA,TRBJ1-2,TRBV7-6
CASSLGGGFNEQFF,TGTGCCAGCAGCTTAGGCGGGGGGTTCAATGAGCAGTTCTTC,TRBD2,NA,TRBJ2-1,TRBV7-8
CASSENRGNAIYF,TGTGCCAGCAGTGAGAATCGGGGGAACGCCATATATTTT,NA,NA,TRBJ1-3,TRBV25-1
CASSGTSGASTDTQYF,TGTGCCAGCAGCGGGACTAGCGGGGCGAGCACAGATACGCAGTATTTT,TRBD2,NA,TRBJ2-3,TRBV9
CASSGGGYEQFF,TGCGCCAGCAGCGGCGGGGGTTATGAGCAGTTCTTC,TRBD2,NA,TRBJ2-1,TRBV4-3